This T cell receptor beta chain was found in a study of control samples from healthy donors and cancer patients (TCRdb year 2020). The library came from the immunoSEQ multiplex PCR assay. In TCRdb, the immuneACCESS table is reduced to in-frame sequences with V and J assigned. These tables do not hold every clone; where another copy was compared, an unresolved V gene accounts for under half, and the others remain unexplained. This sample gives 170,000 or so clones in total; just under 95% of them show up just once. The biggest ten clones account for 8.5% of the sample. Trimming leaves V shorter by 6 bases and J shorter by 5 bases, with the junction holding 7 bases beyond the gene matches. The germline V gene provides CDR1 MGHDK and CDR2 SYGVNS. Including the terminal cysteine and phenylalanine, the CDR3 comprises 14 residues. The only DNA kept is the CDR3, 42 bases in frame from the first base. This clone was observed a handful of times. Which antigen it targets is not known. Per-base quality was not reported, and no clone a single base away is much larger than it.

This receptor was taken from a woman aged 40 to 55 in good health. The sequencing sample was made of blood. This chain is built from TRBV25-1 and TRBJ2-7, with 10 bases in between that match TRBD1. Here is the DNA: TGTGCCAGCAGCGGGACAGGGGCCACCAACGAGCAGTACTTC. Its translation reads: CASSGTGATNEQYF.